The clone carrying this T cell receptor beta chain was detected ten times or more. This CDR3 spans 14 amino acids. Trimming removed 8 bases at V and 5 bases at J, with 13 bases between. The sample comes from a study of T-cell reconstitution after alpha-beta-depleted transplantation in children. A TCRbeta library incorporating unique molecular identifiers was prepared. Via MiXCR, TCRdb re-called the PCR reads, giving one row per CDR3 protein. The table has hundreds of thousands of distinct CDR3 sequences, about 11% seen once; the top ten hold 2% to 3%. This TCR derives from a human donor who donated a stem cell graft to a child with acute lymphoblastic leukemia. The sample in question was PBMCs from the stem cell graft donor, obtained from the stem cell graft. The rearrangement uses TRBV12-3 or TRBV12-4 and TRBJ1-6; no definite D call. CDR3 protein: CASSLNGNNSPLHF. CDR3 DNA sequence: TGTGCCAGCTCCCTAAACGGCAATAATTCACCCCTCCACTTT.